One and the same sample provided the 20 T cell receptor beta chains below, sequenced in a study of cytomegalovirus exposure and HLA in healthy donors (dated by TCRdb to 2016 to 2017). The method behind the library was the immunoSEQ multiplex PCR assay. For the multiplex PCR, a mixture combining 60 forward primers for TCR Vbeta segments and 13 reverse primers for TCR Jbeta segments was used. Sourced from immuneACCESS, this table was stored by TCRdb with only in-frame sequences that have V and J called. A share of the clones is absent; for the studies checked, an unresolved V gene accounts for under half, and the remainder has no known explanation. Recorded for this sample are about 130,000 clones; about four fifths of them occurred a single time. The ten largest clones add up to just over 1% of the sample. The sequenced sample was PBMCs. Receptors were obtained from a human donor in good health.

The rearrangement joins TRBV6-5 to TRBJ2-5, with D maybe TRBD2 (6 bases). This CDR3 spans 15 amino acids. With 5 bases removed from V and 4 bases from J, the gap between germline ends came to 17 bases. CDR1 is MNHEY, CDR2 SVGAGI, per germline. The CDR3 here is CASSGGFRGGETQYF. The CDR3 DNA reads TGTGCCAGCAGTGGGGGATTTCGGGGAGGAGAGACCCAGTACTTC.

This clone was recorded once. The V call is TRBV7-6, the J call TRBJ2-1, with 7 bases that match TRBD2. The CDR3 has 16 residues. V trimming: 5 bases; J trimming: 4 bases; junction bases outside the gene matches: 11. CDR1 and CDR2 from the germline V gene are SGHVS and FNYEAQ. The CDR3 protein is CASSHTTGGGYNEQFF. The CDR3 DNA reads TGTGCCAGCAGCCATACCACGGGGGGAGGGTACAATGAGCAGTTCTTC.

The V call is TRBV27, the J call TRBJ2-2, with D possibly being TRBD1 (5 bases). Trimming stripped 7 bases from V and 5 bases from J, with 8 bases between. The CDR3 totals 12 residues. CDR1 MNHEY and CDR2 SMNVEV come from the germline V gene (reference sequence). CDR3 nucleotide sequence: TGTGCCAGCACCTCAGGGACCGGGGAGCTGTTTTTT. Its translation is CASTSGTGELFF.

The gene calls are TRBV7-4 and TRBJ2-7; tentative D call: TRBD1 (6 bases). CDR1 and CDR2 from the germline V gene are SGHVT and SQSDAQ. This CDR3 comprises 17 residues. The V and J ends lost 1 base and 0 bases respectively, with 16 bases between them. CDR3 DNA sequence: TGTGCCAGCAGCTTAGAGTTCCAGGACAGCCACTCCTACGAGCAGTACTTC. Protein: CASSLEFQDSHSYEQYF.

This clone was found a few times. The sample carries other DNA sequences with the same CDR3. This sequence joins TRBV5-6 and TRBJ2-7; D is possibly TRBD1 (5 bases). This CDR3 contains 13 residues. Looked up from germline, CDR1 is SGHDT and CDR2 is YYEEEE. V shed 2 bases and J shed 4 bases, with 10 bases lying between them. The CDR3 region is CASSLGVGYEQYF. CDR3 DNA: TGTGCCAGCAGCTTAGGGGTTGGTTACGAGCAGTACTTC.

The chain couples TRBV7-6 to TRBJ2-7; 7 positions match TRBD1. From germline, CDR1 is SGHVS and CDR2 FNYEAQ. Trimming at V came to 5 bases and at J to 2 bases, leaving 9 bases not matched to a gene. The CDR3 sequence is 15 residues long. CDR3 coding DNA: TGTGCCAGCAGCCCGGGACAGCCTAACCCCTACGAGCAGTACTTC. It codes for CASSPGQPNPYEQYF.

The chain links TRBV4-1 to TRBJ1-5; tentative D call: TRBD1 (5 bases). Between the trimmed V and J ends, which lost 4 bases and 7 bases, there was a span of 26 bases. Germline V gene sequence: CDR1 MGHRA, CDR2 YSYEKL. The CDR3 length is 18 residues. The CDR3 bases are TGCGCCAGCAGCCCCCTTCAAGTGGGGGGAGGGGACCTACAGCCCCAGCATTTT. It codes for CASSPLQVGGGDLQPQHF.

This chain uses TRBV5-4 with TRBJ2-1, with 12 bases that match TRBD2. CDR1 and CDR2 (germline): SGHNT, YYREEE (reference sequence). After removal of 5 bases from V and 0 bases from J, the junction contained 12 bases not matched to a gene. The CDR3 extends over 19 amino acids. As DNA, the CDR3 is TGTGCCAGCAGTAGGACTAGCGGGGATTTTTTAAGCTCCTACAATGAGCAGTTCTTC. Protein product: CASSRTSGDFLSSYNEQFF. The full variable domain, in which reference TRBV5-4 and TRBJ2-1 provide the parts outside the CDR3, is ETGVTQSPTHLIKTRGQQVTLRCSSQSGHNTVSWYQQALGQGPQFIFQYYREEENGRGNFPPRFSGLQFPNYSSELNVNALELDDSALYLCASSRTSGDFLSSYNEQFFGPGTRLTVL.

V usage is TRBV5-4 and J usage is TRBJ2-1; 9 nucleotides line up with TRBD2. V trimming: 1 base; J trimming: 8 bases; junction bases outside the gene matches: 7. Germline V gene data show CDR1 as SGHNT and CDR2 as YYREEE (reference sequence). This CDR3 is 15 amino acids long. The CDR3 region has the DNA TGTGCCAGCAGCTTGTCGCCTAGCGGGGAACATGAGCAGTTCTTC. Translating gives CASSLSPSGEHEQFF.

The V gene is TRBV27, the J gene TRBJ1-1; D not resolved. Germline CDR1 MNHEY, CDR2 SMNVEV (reference sequence). This CDR3 spans 14 amino acids. V was trimmed by 6 bases and J by 2 bases, leaving 13 bases between them. CDR3 nucleotides: TGTGCCAGCAGCGTGAGGACGGGAAACACTGAAGCTTTCTTT. It translates to CASSVRTGNTEAFF.

The chain recombines TRBV7-6 with TRBJ2-1; D is perhaps TRBD1 (6 bases). CDR1 and CDR2 (germline): SGHVS, FNYEAQ. Trimming took 7 bases from V and 5 from J, leaving 18 bases between them. CDR3 length equals 15 residues. CDR3: CASTPSEDSDNEQFF. CDR3 sequence (DNA): TGTGCCAGCACTCCGTCCGAGGACAGCGACAATGAGCAGTTCTTC.

The chain has TRBV19 and TRBJ1-5, with D tentatively TRBD1 (6 bases). V dropped 6 bases and J dropped 11 bases, with 20 bases sitting between them. The CDR3 runs 14 residues. From germline, CDR1 is LNHDA and CDR2 SQIVND (reference sequence). The CDR3 protein is CASSTTGWASSQHF. The CDR3 nucleotides read TGTGCCAGTAGCACAACAGGGTGGGCATCTTCCCAGCATTTT. The full variable domain, with the rest looked up from reference TRBV19 and TRBJ1-5, is DGGITQSPKYLFRKEGQNVTLSCEQNLNHDAMYWYRQDPGQGLRLIYYSQIVNDFQKGDIAEGYSVSREKKESFPLTVTSAQKNPTAFYLCASSTTGWASSQHFGDGTRLSIL.

This chain's CDR3 is CASTEEGTGASRRNQPQHF. The CDR3 DNA sequence: TGCGCCAGCACCGAGGAGGGGACAGGGGCCTCGCGGCGGAATCAGCCCCAGCATTTT. The V call is TRBV10-1, the J call TRBJ1-5; 10 nucleotides align to TRBD1. Germline assignment: CDR1 WNHNN and CDR2 SYGVQD (reference sequence). The CDR3 consists of 19 residues. The V and J ends lost 7 bases and 4 bases, in that order; junction bases with no gene match: 19.

The V call is TRBV5-1, the J call TRBJ2-3, with 7 positions matching TRBD2. CDR1 and CDR2 from the germline V gene are SGHRS and YFSETQ. The CDR3 is 14 residues long. Trimming removed 7 bases from V and 2 bases from J; junction bases left unmatched: 7. The CDR3 reads CASGTGGVTDTQYF. CDR3 DNA: TGCGCCAGCGGAACGGGGGGAGTCACAGATACGCAGTATTTT.

The chain uses TRBV28 and TRBJ2-2, with TRBD1 identical over 8 bases. Germline CDR1 MDHEN, CDR2 SYDVKM. CDR3 length equals 15 residues. J lost 7 bases, V lost 6 bases, and 10 bases had no gene match. The chain's CDR3 is CASSSPDRVNGELFF. The DNA for the CDR3 is TGTGCCAGCAGCTCCCCGGACAGGGTAAACGGGGAGCTGTTTTTT.

To note about this clone: Other nucleotide sequences in the sample specify the same CDR3. The V and J genes are TRBV29-1 and TRBJ1-2; D not resolved. The CDR3 runs 15 residues. V lost 6 bases, J lost 6 bases, and 23 bases lay in between. Germline CDR1 reads SQVTM; CDR2 reads ANQGSEA. The CDR3 is CSVDGRGRGSNGYTF. In DNA, the CDR3 is TGCAGCGTGGACGGACGGGGTCGGGGATCGAATGGCTACACCTTC.

This chain connects TRBV7-9 to TRBJ2-3, with unresolved D. This CDR3 comprises 12 residues. Germline V gene sequence: CDR1 SEHNR, CDR2 FQNEAQ (reference sequence). V shed 5 bases and J shed 7 bases, with 10 bases lying between them. As DNA, the CDR3 is TGTGCCAGCAGCGGCCTTTTCAATACGCAGTATTTT. Protein sequence: CASSGLFNTQYF.

The CDR3 sequence is CATRAGTVPYEQYF. CDR3 nucleotide sequence: TGTGCCACCAGGGCCGGGACAGTCCCCTACGAGCAGTACTTC. This rearrangement joins TRBV6-6 to TRBJ2-7; 7 positions match TRBD1. The trim removed 10 bases at V and 2 bases at J, leaving 11 bases unmatched. The CDR3 loop spans 14 amino acids. Germline V lookup: CDR1 MNHNY, CDR2 SVGAGI (reference sequence).

There are a few counts of this clone. The rearrangement links TRBV9 to TRBJ2-3; the D is unclear. The CDR3 is 13 amino acids. Trimming removed 4 bases from V and 2 bases from J, with 8 bases in between. Germline loops: CDR1 SGDLS, CDR2 YYNGEE. The DNA of the CDR3 is TGTGCCAGCAGCCTATTATACACAGATACGCAGTATTTT. It translates to CASSLLYTDTQYF.

CDR3 sequence: CASSLNFYEQYF. The DNA for the CDR3 is TGTGCCAGCAGCTTGAACTTCTACGAGCAGTACTTC. The chain employs TRBV4-2 and TRBJ2-7, with no clear D. This CDR3 spans 12 amino acids. V lost 5 bases and J 3 bases, leaving 8 bases between the germline ends. In germline, CDR1 is LGHNA, CDR2 YNFKEQ.